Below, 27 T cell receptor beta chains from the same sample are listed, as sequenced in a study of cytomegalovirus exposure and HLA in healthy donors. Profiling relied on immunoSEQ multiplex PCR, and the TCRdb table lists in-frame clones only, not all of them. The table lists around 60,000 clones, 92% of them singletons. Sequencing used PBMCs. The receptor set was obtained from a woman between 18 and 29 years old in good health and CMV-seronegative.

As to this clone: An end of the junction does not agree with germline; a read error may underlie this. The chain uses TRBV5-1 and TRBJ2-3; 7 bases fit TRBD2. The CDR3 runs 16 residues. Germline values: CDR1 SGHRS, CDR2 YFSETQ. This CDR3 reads CASTLLGGGGTDTQYF. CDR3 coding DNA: TGCGCCAGCACCTTGTTAGGTGGGGGGGGCACAGATACGCAGTATTTT.

CDR3 DNA sequence: TGTGCCAGTAGGATCCTGGGGGGGAACGATGAGCAGTTCTTC. It codes for CASRILGGNDEQFF. The chain has TRBV19 and TRBJ2-1; 7 bases align to TRBD2. V gave up 6 bases and J gave up 8 bases; unmatched junction bases: 10. CDR1 is LNHDA and CDR2 is SQIVND in the germline V gene (reference sequence). The CDR3 spans 14 residues. The variable domain in full, with the rest retrieved from reference TRBV19 and TRBJ2-1, is DGGITQSPKYLFRKEGQNVTLSCEQNLNHDAMYWYRQDPGQGLRLIYYSQIVNDFQKGDIAEGYSVSREKKESFPLTVTSAQKNPTAFYLCASRILGGNDEQFFGPGTRLTVL.

The CDR3 bases are TGTGCCAGCAGTTCTCGGGACAGGGATTACGAGCAGTACTTC. Translated, it gives CASSSRDRDYEQYF. V and J are TRBV28 and TRBJ2-7, with 9 bases fitting TRBD1. The ends lost 4 bases at V and 4 bases at J; junction bases unmatched: 5. CDR1 and CDR2 from the germline V gene are MDHEN and SYDVKM. CDR3 length equals 14 residues.

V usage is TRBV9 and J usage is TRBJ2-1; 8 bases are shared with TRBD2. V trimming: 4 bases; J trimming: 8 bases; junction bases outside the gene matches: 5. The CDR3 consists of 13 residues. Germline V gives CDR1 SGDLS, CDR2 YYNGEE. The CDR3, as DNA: TGTGCCAGCAGCCCGGGGACTAGTCATGAGCAGTTCTTC. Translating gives CASSPGTSHEQFF. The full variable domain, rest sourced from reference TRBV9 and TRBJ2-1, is DSGVTQTPKHLITATGQRVTLRCSPRSGDLSVYWYQQSLDQGLQFLIQYYNGEERAKGNILERFSAQQFPDLHSELNLSSLELGDSALYFCASSPGTSHEQFFGPGTRLTVL.

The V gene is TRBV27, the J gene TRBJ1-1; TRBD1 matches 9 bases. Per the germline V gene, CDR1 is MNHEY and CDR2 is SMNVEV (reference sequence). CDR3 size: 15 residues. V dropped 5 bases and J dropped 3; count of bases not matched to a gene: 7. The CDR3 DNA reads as TGTGCCAGCAGTGAAACCGGGACAGGGTACACTGAAGCTTTCTTT. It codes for CASSETGTGYTEAFF.

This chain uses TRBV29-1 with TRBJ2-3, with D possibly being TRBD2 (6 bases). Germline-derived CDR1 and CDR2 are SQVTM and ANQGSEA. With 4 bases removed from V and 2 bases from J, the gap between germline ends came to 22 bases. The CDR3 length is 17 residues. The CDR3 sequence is CSVAHQADGGATDTQYF. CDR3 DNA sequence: TGCAGCGTTGCACACCAGGCTGACGGGGGAGCCACAGATACGCAGTATTTT.

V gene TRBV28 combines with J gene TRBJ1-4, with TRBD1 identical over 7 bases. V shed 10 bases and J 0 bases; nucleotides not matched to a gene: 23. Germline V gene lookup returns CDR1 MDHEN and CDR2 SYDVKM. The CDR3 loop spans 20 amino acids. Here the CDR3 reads CATIILEVDRVFPTNEKLFF. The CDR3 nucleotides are TGTGCCACGATCATTTTAGAGGTAGACAGGGTATTTCCAACTAATGAAAAACTGTTTTTT.

CDR3 in amino acids: CASSTENTEAFF. Here the CDR3 DNA reads TGTGCCAGCAGTACAGAGAACACTGAAGCTTTCTTT. This rearrangement joins TRBV11-3 to TRBJ1-1, with D hard to call. Trimming left V 6 bases short and J 1 base short, with 6 bases between. The CDR3 has 12 residues. Per germline, CDR1 SGHNT and CDR2 YENEEA.

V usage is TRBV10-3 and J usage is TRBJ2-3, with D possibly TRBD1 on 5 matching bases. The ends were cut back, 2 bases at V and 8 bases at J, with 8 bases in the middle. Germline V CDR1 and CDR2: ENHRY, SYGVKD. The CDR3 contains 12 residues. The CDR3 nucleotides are TGTGCCATCAGTGAGGGACACGGTACGCAGTATTTT. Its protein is CAISEGHGTQYF.

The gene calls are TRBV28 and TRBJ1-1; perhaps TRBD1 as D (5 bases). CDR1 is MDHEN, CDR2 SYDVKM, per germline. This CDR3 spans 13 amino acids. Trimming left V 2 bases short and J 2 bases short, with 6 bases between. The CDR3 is CASSLRGNTEAFF. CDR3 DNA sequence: TGTGCCAGCAGTTTAAGGGGTAACACTGAAGCTTTCTTT.

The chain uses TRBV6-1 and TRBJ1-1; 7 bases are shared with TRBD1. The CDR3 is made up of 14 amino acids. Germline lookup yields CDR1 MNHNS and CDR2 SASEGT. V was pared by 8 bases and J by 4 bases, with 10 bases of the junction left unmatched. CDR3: CASGRGGTVTEAFF. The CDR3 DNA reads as TGTGCCAGCGGGAGAGGGGGCACGGTCACTGAAGCTTTCTTT.

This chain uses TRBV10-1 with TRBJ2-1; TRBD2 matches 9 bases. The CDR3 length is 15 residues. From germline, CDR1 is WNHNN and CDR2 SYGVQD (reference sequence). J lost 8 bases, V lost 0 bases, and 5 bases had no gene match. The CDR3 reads CASSESVAGVHEQFF. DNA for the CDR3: TGCGCCAGCAGTGAGTCGGTAGCGGGAGTTCATGAGCAGTTCTTC.

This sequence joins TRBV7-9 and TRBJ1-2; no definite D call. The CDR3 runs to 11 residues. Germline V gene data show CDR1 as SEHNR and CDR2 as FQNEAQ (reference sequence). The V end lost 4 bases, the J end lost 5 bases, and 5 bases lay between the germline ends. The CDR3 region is CASSSKYGYTF. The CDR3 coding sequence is TGTGCCAGCAGCTCCAAATATGGCTACACCTTC.

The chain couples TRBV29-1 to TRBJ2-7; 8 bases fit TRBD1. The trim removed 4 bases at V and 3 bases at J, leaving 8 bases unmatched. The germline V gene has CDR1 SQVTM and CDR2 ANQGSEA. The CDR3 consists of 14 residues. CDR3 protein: CSVVGWGQDYEQYF. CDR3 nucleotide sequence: TGCAGCGTTGTGGGGTGGGGACAGGACTACGAGCAGTACTTC.

DNA of the CDR3: TGTGCCAGCAGGGGACAGGCGCCGAACACTGAAGCTTTCTTT. This sequence encodes CASRGQAPNTEAFF. V is TRBV28 and J is TRBJ1-1; 8 bases line up with TRBD1. Germline lookup yields CDR1 MDHEN and CDR2 SYDVKM. V gave up 6 bases and J gave up 1 base; unmatched junction bases: 4. CDR3 size: 14 residues.

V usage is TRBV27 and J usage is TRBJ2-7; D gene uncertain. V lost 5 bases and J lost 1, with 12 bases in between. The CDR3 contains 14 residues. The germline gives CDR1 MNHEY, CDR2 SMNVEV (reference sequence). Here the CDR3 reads CASSEEIGSYEQYF. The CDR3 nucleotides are TGTGCCAGCAGTGAAGAAATCGGGTCCTACGAGCAGTACTTC.

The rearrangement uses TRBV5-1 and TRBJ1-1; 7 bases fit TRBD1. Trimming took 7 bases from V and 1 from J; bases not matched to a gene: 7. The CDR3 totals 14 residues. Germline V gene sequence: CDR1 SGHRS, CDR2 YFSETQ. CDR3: CASVTGPGNTEAFF. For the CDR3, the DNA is TGCGCCAGCGTGACAGGGCCGGGGAACACTGAAGCTTTCTTT.

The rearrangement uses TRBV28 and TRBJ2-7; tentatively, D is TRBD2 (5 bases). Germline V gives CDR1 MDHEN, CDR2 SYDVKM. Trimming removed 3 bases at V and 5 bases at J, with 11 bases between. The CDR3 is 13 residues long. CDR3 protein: CASSFYGDHEQYF. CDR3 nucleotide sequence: TGTGCCAGCAGTTTTTACGGGGATCACGAGCAGTACTTC.

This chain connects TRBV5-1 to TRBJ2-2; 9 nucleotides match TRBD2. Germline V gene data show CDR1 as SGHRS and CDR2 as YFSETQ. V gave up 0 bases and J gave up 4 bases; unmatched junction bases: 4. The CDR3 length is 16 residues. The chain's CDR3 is CASSLDVTSGTGELFF. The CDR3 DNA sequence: TGCGCCAGCAGCTTGGATGTGACTAGCGGCACCGGGGAGCTGTTTTTT.

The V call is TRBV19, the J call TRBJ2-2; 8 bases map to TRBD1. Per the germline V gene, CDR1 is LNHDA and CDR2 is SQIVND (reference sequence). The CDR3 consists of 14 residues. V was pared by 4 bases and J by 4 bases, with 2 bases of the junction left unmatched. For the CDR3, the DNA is TGTGCCAGTAGTACGACAGGGGCCACCGGGGAGCTGTTTTTT. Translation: CASSTTGATGELFF.

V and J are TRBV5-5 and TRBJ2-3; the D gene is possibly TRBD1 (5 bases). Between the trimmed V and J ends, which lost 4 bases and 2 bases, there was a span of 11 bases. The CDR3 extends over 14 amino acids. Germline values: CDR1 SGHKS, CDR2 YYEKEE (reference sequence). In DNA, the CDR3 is TGTGCCAGCAGCCTGACAGTTTACACAGATACGCAGTATTTT. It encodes CASSLTVYTDTQYF.

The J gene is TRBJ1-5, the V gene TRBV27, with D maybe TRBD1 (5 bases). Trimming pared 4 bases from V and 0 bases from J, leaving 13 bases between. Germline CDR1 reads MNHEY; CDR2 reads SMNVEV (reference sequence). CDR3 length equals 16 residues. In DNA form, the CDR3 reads TGTGCCAGCAGTTCCCTGGCGACAGTTAGCAATCAGCCCCAGCATTTT. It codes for CASSSLATVSNQPQHF.

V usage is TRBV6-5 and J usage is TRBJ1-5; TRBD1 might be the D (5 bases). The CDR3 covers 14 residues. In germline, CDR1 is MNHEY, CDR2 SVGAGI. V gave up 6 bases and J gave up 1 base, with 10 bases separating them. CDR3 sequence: CASRPSGSNQPQHF. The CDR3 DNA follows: TGTGCCAGCAGACCTTCAGGGAGCAATCAGCCCCAGCATTTT.

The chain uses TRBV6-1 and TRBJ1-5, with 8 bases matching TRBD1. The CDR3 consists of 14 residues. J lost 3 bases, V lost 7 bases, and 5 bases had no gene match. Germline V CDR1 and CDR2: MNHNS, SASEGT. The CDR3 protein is CASTRTGNNQPQHF. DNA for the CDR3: TGTGCCAGCACCAGGACAGGGAACAATCAGCCCCAGCATTTT.

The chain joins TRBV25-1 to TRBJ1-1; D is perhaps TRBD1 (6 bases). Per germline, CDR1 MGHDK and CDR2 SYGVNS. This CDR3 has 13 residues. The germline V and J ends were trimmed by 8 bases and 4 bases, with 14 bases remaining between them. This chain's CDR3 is CASARGGATEAFF. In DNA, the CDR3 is TGTGCCAGCGCACGGGGGGGGGCCACTGAAGCTTTCTTT.

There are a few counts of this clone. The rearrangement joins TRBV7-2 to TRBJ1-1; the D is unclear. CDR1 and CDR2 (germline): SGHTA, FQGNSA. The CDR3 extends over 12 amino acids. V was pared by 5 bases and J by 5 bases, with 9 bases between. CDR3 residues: CASSPRLTEAFF. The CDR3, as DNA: TGTGCCAGCAGCCCAAGACTGACTGAAGCTTTCTTT. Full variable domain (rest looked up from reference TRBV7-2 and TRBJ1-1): GAGVSQSPSNKVTEKGKDVELRCDPISGHTALYWYRQSLGQGLEFLIYFQGNSAPDKSGLPSDRFSAERTGGSVSTLTIQRTQQEDSAVYLCASSPRLTEAFFGQGTRLTVV.

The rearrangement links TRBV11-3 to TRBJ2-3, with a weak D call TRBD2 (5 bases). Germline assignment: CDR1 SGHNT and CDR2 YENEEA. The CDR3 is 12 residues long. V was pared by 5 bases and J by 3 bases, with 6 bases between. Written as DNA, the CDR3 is TGTGCCAGCAGCCGCGGGACAGATACGCAGTATTTT. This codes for CASSRGTDTQYF.